This T cell receptor beta chain comes out of a study of response to subunit inactivated influenza vaccine. Study results and caveats: It was suggested by the authors that few new T cells are recruited by each seasonal influenza vaccination.

TCRdb itself ran the RT-PCR reads through MiXCR, one entry per CDR3 protein. Among 650,000 to 800,000 distinct CDR3 sequences listed, less than 20% were seen once. Looked up from germline, CDR1 is DFQATT and CDR2 is SNEGSKA (reference sequence). V lost 1 base, J lost 7 bases, and 13 bases lay in between. The CDR3 runs 13 residues. There are many counts of this clonotype. The antigen is unknown. This specimen was PBMCs from blood, taken approximately 5 days after vaccination. J is TRBJ1-2 and V is TRBV20-1, with D maybe TRBD1 (6 bases). The receptor was derived from a man aged 45-65 years who received an inactivated influenza vaccine. The CDR3 DNA reads TGCAGTGCTAGAGTACAGGGAAAGAGTGGCTACACCTTC. As protein: CSARVQGKSGYTF.